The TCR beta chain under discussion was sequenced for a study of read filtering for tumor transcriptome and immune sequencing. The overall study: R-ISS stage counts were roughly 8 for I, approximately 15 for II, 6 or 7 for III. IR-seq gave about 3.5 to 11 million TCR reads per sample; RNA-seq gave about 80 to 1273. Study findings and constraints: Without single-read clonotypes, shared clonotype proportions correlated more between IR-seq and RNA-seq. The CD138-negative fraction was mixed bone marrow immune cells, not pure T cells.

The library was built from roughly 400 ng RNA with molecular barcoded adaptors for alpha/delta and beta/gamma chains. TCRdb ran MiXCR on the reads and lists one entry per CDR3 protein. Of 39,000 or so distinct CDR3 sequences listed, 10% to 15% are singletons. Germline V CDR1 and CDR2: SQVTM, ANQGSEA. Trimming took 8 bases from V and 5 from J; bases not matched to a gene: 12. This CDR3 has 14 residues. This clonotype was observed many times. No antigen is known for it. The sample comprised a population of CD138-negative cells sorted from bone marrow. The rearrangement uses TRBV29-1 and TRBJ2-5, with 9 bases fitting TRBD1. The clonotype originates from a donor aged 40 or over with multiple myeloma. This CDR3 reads CSTESGQGRETQYF. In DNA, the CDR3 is TGCAGCACTGAATCGGGACAGGGCCGGGAGACCCAGTACTTC.